The 9 T cell receptor beta chains reported below all come from one sample, sequenced in a study of T cells in Graves' hyperthyroidism and ophthalmopathy. Amplified TCR beta CDR3 regions derived from RNA transcripts. In the first-round RT-PCR of the TCR CDR3, the HTBI primer set was used. TCRdb reprocessed the multiplex PCR reads with MiXCR, giving one entry per CDR3 protein. The sample shows more than 300,000 distinct CDR3 sequences, less than 15% of them seen only once. The sample was blood. All receptors come from a woman between 18 and 30 years old with Graves' hyperthyroidism.

The chain couples TRBV20-1 to TRBJ1-5; no firm D call. V was cut by 6 bases and J by 7 bases, with 16 bases left in between. The CDR3 is 13 amino acids. Germline assignment: CDR1 DFQATT and CDR2 SNEGSKA (reference sequence). The CDR3 is CSALTAIRQPQHF. The CDR3 DNA sequence: TGCAGTGCCCTTACAGCGATTCGGCAGCCCCAGCATTTT.

This clonotype was found many times. This chain uses TRBV15 with TRBJ1-5, with TRBD1 as a possible D gene (6 bases). The CDR3 contains 19 residues. V was shortened by 5 bases and J by 0 bases, with 23 bases between the two germline ends. Germline V gives CDR1 LNHNV, CDR2 YYDKDF (reference sequence). CDR3 sequence reads: CATSYRGGLSYYSNQPQHF. The DNA of the CDR3 is TGTGCCACCAGCTACCGGGGGGGGCTCAGTTATTATAGCAATCAGCCCCAGCATTTT.

This clonotype has ten or more counts. The V and J genes are TRBV12-3 or TRBV12-4 and TRBJ1-5; TRBD1 might be the D (5 bases). The length of the CDR3 is 14 residues. V lost 3 bases and J 4 bases, leaving 10 bases between the germline ends. The CDR3 loop is CASSFRAGNQPQHF. CDR3 bases: TGTGCCAGCAGTTTTCGGGCAGGGAATCAGCCCCAGCATTTT.

As for this clonotype: Just one base apart from a much larger clone, this may be a read error. The V and J genes are TRBV5-1 and TRBJ1-4, with 10 bases fitting TRBD1. Trimming cost V 4 bases and J 8 bases; bases outside gene matches: 8. This CDR3 region has 15 residues. Germline V gene data show CDR1 as SGHRS and CDR2 as YFSETQ. The CDR3 coding sequence is TGCGCCAGCAGCCAAGGGACAGGGGCAGGGGAAAAACTGTTTTTT. Amino acids: CASSQGTGAGEKLFF.

The gene calls are TRBV14 and TRBJ2-3; TRBD2 matches at 7 bases. In germline, CDR1 is SGHDN, CDR2 FVKESK. Trimming took 1 base from V and 5 from J; bases not matched to a gene: 6. CDR3 length: 15 amino acids. Here the CDR3 DNA reads TGTGCCAGCAGCCAAGCTCTGCGGGGGAAAGATACGCAGTATTTT. Amino acid sequence: CASSQALRGKDTQYF.

The chain has TRBV19 and TRBJ2-2, with TRBD2 matching 14 bases. In germline, CDR1 is LNHDA, CDR2 SQIVND (reference sequence). The J segment lost 5 bases and the V segment lost 8 bases, leaving 7 bases of the junction unmatched. The CDR3 sequence is 16 residues long. CDR3 coding DNA: TGTGCCAGTCGACTAGCGGGAGGGCCTAGGACCGGGGAGCTGTTTTTT. Its translation: CASRLAGGPRTGELFF.

Ten or more counts support this clonotype. The chain is built from TRBV15 and TRBJ2-2; D is possibly TRBD2 (6 bases). This CDR3 is 14 amino acids long. The germline V gene encodes CDR1 LNHNV and CDR2 YYDKDF (reference sequence). V lost 5 bases to trimming and J lost 4 bases, with 11 bases between them. CDR3 in DNA: TGTGCCACCAGCGGAGGGGAGGCCACCGGGGAGCTGTTTTTT. Its protein is CATSGGEATGELFF.

This clonotype showed up many times. The rearrangement joins TRBV20-1 to TRBJ2-1, with TRBD2 matching over 7 bases. With 6 bases clipped from V and 3 bases from J, the junction kept 8 bases outside the gene matches. The CDR3 consists of 14 residues. Germline V gives CDR1 DFQATT, CDR2 SNEGSKA (reference sequence). The CDR3 loop reads CSALDPGGYNEQFF. In DNA, the CDR3 is TGCAGTGCGCTCGACCCGGGGGGCTACAATGAGCAGTTCTTC.

This clonotype has a count of ten or more. V gene TRBV13 combines with J gene TRBJ1-2; D gene unclear. The CDR3 is 14 residues long. The germline V and J ends were trimmed by 2 bases and 5 bases, with 12 bases remaining between them. CDR1 PRHDT and CDR2 FYEKMQ come from the germline V gene (reference sequence). The CDR3 protein is CASSLLPETYGYTF. CDR3 nucleotide sequence: TGTGCCAGCAGCTTATTACCCGAGACATATGGCTACACCTTC. The variable domain in full, completed from reference TRBV13 and TRBJ1-2, reads AAGVIQSPRHLIKEKRETATLKCYPIPRHDTVYWYQQGPGQDPQFLISFYEKMQSDKGSIPDRFSAQQFSDYHSELNMSSLELGDSALYFCASSLLPETYGYTFGSGTRLTVV.